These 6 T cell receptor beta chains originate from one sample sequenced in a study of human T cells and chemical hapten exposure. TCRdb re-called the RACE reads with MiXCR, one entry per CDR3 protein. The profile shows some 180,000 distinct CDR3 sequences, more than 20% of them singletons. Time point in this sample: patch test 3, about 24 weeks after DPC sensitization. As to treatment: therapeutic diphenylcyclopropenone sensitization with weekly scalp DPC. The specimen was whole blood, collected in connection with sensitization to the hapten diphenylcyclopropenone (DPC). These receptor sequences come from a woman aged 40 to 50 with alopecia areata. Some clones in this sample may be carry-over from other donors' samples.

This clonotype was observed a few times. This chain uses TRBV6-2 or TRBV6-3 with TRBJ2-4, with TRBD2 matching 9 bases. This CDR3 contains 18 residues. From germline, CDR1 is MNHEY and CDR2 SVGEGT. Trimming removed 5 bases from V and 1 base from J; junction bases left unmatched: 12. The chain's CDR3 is CASSLVAGVTWAKNIQYF. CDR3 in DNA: TGTGCCAGCAGTCTAGTAGCGGGAGTAACGTGGGCCAAAAACATTCAGTACTTC.

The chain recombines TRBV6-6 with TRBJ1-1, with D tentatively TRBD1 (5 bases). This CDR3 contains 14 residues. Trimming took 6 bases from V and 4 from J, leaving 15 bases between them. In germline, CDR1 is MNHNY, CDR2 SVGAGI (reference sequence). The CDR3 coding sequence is TGTGCCAGCAGGTCCCACGGGGGTGGCACTGAAGCTTTCTTT. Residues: CASRSHGGGTEAFF.

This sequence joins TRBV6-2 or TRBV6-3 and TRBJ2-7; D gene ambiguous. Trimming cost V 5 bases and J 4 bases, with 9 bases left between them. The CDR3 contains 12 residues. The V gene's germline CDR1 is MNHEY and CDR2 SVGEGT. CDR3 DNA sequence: TGTGCCAGCAGTATCGTTACTTACGAGCAGTACTTC. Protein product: CASSIVTYEQYF.

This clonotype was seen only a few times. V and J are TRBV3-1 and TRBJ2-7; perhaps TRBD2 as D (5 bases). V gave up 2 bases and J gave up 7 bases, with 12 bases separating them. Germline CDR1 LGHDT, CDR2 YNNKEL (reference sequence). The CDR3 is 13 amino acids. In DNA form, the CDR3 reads TGTGCCAGCAGCCAAATCTCCTCGGGGGAGCAGTACTTC. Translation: CASSQISSGEQYF.

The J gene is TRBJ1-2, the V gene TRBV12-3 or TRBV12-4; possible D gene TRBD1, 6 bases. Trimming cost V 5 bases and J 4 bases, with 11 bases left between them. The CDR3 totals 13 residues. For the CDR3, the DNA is TGTGCCAGCAGTCCGGACAGAATCTATGGCTACACCTTC. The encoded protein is CASSPDRIYGYTF.

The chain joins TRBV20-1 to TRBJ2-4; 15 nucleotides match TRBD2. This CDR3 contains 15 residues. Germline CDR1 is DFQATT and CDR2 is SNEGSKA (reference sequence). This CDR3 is CSGLAGGPAKNIQYF. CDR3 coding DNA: TGCAGCGGACTAGCGGGAGGGCCTGCCAAAAACATTCAGTACTTC.